Sequencing of this T cell receptor beta chain was carried out in a study of human T cells and chemical hapten exposure. Study-wide context: TCR yields per sample varied mostly from small pooled library volume differences.

This clonotype was counted at least ten times. Its matching antigen is unknown. The time point denotes: healthy volunteer bleed at 2 weeks. Blood, whole and unfractionated, served as the source for total RNA extraction. Notes on the study in general: TCRs at a frequency above 1 in 1000 stayed unchanged with DPC sensitization.

As the library was built, unique molecular identifiers were attached to individual cDNA molecules. A single record per CDR3 protein comes from TCRdb applying MiXCR to the RACE reads. This sample carries about 130,000 distinct CDR3 sequences, approximately 9% of them seen once, and the ten largest clones take around 1.7%. Unmatched junction bases numbered 12, after V lost 6 bases and J lost 7 bases. Germline lookup yields CDR1 SGHVS and CDR2 FQNEAQ. This CDR3 comprises 15 residues. Sequenced material: whole blood. The origin of this receptor is a male donor in good health. Some clones in this sample may be carry-over from other donors' samples. J is TRBJ2-7 and V is TRBV7-8; TRBD1 matches at 10 bases. The CDR3 loop is CASRPTGTGEWEQYF. The CDR3 DNA is TGTGCCAGCAGACCAACCGGGACAGGGGAATGGGAGCAGTACTTC.